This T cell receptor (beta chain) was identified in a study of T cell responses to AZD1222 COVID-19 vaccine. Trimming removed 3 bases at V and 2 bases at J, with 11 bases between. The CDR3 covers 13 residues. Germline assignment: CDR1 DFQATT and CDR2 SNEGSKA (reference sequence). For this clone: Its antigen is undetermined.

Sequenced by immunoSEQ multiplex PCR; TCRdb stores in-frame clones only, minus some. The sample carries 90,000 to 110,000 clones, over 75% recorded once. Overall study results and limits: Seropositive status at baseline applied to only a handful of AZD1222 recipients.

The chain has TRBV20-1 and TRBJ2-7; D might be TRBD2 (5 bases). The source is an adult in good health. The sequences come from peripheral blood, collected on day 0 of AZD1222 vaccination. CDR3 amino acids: CSASESGPYEQYF. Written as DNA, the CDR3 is TGCAGTGCTAGTGAAAGCGGCCCCTACGAGCAGTACTTC.